The clone carrying this T cell receptor (beta chain) has a count of ten or more. Genomic DNA provided the template from which TCR beta VDJ and CDR3 profiles were obtained. Via MiXCR, TCRdb re-called the reads, giving one row per CDR3 protein. The repertoire holds nearly 60,000 distinct CDR3 sequences, with roughly three fifths as singletons. The sample belongs to a study of CD8+CD57+ T cells in acquired aplastic anemia. Study details: CD4+ and CD8+ cells, once sorted, gave DNA averaging around 3.4 ug.

For sequencing, patients were chosen who had shown expansion of CD8+CD57+ cells by flow cytometry. Patients uniformly had severe acquired aplastic anemia. This CDR3 is 15 amino acids long. Trimming removed 3 bases from V and 4 bases from J, with 16 bases in between. Germline CDR1 and CDR2: MDHEN and SYDVKM. The V gene is TRBV28, the J gene TRBJ2-7; possible D gene TRBD2, 6 bases. The sample taken for sequencing was sorted CD4+, CD8+, or CD8+CD57+ T cells (not recorded which) from PBMCs. The TCR sequence derives from a human donor with aplastic anemia. CDR3 in amino acids: CASSFQSRDLYEQYF. The CDR3 coding sequence is TGTGCCAGCAGTTTTCAGTCTAGGGACTTGTACGAGCAGTACTTC.